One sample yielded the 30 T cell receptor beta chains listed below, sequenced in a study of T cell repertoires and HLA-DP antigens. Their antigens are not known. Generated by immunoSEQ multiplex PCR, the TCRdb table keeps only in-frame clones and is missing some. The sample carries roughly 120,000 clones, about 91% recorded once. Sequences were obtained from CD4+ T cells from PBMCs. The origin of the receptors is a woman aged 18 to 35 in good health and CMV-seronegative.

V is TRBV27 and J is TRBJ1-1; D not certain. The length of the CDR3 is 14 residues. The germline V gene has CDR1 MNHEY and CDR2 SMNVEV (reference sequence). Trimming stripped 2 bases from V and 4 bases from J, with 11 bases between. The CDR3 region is CASSLSPAATEAFF. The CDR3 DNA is TGTGCCAGCAGTTTAAGTCCTGCAGCCACTGAAGCTTTCTTT.

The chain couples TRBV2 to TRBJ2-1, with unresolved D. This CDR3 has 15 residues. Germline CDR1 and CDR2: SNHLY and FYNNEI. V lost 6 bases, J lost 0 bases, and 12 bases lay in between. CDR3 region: CASRNYMDSYNEQFF. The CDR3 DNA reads TGTGCCAGCAGGAACTACATGGACTCCTACAATGAGCAGTTCTTC.

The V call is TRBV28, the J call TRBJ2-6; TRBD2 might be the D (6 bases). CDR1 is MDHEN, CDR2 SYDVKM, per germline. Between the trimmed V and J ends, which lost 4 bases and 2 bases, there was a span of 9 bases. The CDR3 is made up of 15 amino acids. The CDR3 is CASSSGEAGANVLTF. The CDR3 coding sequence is TGTGCCAGCAGTTCCGGGGAGGCTGGGGCCAACGTCCTGACTTTC.

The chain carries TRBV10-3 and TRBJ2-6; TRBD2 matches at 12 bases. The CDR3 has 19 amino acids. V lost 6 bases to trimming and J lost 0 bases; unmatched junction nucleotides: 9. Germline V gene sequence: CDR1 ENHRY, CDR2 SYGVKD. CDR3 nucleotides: TGTGCCATCAGGACCGGACTAGCGGGGCCAACCTCTGGGGCCAACGTCCTGACTTTC. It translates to CAIRTGLAGPTSGANVLTF.

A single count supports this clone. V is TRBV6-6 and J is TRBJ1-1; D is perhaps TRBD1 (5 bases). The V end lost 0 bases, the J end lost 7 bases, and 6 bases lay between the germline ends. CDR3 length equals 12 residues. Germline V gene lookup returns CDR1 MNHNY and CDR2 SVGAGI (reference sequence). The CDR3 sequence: CASSYSDSEAFF. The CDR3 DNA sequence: TGTGCCAGCAGTTACTCTGACAGTGAAGCTTTCTTT.

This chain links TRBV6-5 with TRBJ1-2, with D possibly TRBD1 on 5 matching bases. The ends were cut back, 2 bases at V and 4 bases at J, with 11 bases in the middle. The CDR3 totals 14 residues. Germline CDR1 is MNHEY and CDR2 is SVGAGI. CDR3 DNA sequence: TGTGCCAGCAGTTACGGGCCGGGGACCTATGGCTACACCTTC. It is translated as CASSYGPGTYGYTF.

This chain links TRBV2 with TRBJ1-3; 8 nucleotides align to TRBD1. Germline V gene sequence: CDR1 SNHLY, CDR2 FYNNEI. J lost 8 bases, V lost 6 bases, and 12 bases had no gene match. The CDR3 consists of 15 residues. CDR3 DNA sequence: TGTGCCAGCAGAACCGGGACAGGCCGATCGGACACCATATATTTT. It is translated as CASRTGTGRSDTIYF.

The CDR3 DNA sequence: TGTGCCAGCAGCGCCCCACGCCTGGGGGCGGGGGGGCGTTATGAGCAGTTCTTC. Protein product: CASSAPRLGAGGRYEQFF. The chain joins TRBV9 to TRBJ2-1; 9 bases are a match to TRBD2. Germline V gene lookup returns CDR1 SGDLS and CDR2 YYNGEE. V trimming: 3 bases; J trimming: 8 bases; junction bases outside the gene matches: 18. The CDR3 runs 18 residues.

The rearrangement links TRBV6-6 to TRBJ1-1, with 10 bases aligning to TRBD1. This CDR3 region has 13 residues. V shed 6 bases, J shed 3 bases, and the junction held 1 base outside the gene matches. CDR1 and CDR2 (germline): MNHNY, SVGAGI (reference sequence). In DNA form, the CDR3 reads TGTGCCAGCAGCGGACAGGGGGACACTGAAGCTTTCTTT. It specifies CASSGQGDTEAFF.

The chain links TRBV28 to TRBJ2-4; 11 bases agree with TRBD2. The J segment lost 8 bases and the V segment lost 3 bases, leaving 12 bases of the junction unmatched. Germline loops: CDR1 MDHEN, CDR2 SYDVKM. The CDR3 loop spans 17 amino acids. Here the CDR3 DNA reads TGTGCCAGCAGTTTGCAGGGATTAGCGGGAGGGCACGACATTCAGTACTTC. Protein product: CASSLQGLAGGHDIQYF.

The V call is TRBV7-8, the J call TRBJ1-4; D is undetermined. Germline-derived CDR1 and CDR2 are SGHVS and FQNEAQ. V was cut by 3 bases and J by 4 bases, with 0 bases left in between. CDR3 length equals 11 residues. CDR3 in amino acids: CASSFNEKLFF. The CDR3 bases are TGTGCCAGCAGCTTTAATGAAAAACTGTTTTTT.

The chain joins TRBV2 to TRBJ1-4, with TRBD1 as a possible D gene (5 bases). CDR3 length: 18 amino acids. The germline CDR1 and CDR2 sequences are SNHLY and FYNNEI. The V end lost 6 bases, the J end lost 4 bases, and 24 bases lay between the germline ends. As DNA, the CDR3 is TGTGCCAGCAGGCCCCCCCCGGGACGGTGGGGGGTTAATGAAAAACTGTTTTTT. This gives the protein CASRPPPGRWGVNEKLFF.

In DNA, the CDR3 is TGCAGCGGGACTAGCGGAACTAGCACAGATACGCAGTATTTT. It specifies CSGTSGTSTDTQYF. The rearrangement joins TRBV29-1 to TRBJ2-3; 10 bases fit TRBD2. CDR1 and CDR2 from the germline V gene are SQVTM and ANQGSEA. The ends lost 7 bases at V and 0 bases at J; junction bases unmatched: 4. This CDR3 has 14 residues.

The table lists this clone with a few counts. This CDR3 reads CASSQSLLRGPRGTEAFF. The CDR3, as DNA: TGCGCCAGCAGCCAATCTCTCCTCCGGGGTCCCCGGGGCACTGAAGCTTTCTTT. The gene calls are TRBV4-1 and TRBJ1-1, with D uncertain. The V end lost 2 bases, the J end lost 4 bases, and 23 bases lay between the germline ends. CDR1 is MGHRA and CDR2 is YSYEKL in the germline V gene. This CDR3 spans 18 amino acids.

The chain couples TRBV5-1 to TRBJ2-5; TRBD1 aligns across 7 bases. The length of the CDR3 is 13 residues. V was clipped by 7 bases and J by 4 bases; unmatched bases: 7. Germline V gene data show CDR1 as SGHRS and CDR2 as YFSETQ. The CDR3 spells CASERQGGETQYF. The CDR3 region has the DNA TGCGCCAGCGAACGACAGGGCGGAGAGACCCAGTACTTC.

CDR3 nucleotide sequence: TGTGCCAGTAGACGGAAACCAGGAGGCAATCAGCCCCAGCATTTT. This encodes CASRRKPGGNQPQHF. The V and J genes are TRBV19 and TRBJ1-5; D not certain. The CDR3 is 15 residues long. Germline CDR1 reads LNHDA; CDR2 reads SQIVND (reference sequence). V lost 6 bases and J 2 bases, leaving 14 bases between the germline ends.

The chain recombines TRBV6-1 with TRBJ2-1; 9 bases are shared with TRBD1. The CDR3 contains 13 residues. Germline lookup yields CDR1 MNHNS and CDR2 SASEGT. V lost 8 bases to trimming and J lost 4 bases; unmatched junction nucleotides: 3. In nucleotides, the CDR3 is TGTGCCAGCTTGGACAGGGGTTACAATGAGCAGTTCTTC. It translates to CASLDRGYNEQFF.

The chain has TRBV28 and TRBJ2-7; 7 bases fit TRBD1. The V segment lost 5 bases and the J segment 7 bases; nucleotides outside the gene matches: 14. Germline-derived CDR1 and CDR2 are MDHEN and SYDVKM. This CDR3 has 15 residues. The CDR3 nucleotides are TGTGCCAGCAGTACCTCGCGAGACAGGGTCCGTGAGCAGTACGTC. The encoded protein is CASSTSRDRVREQYV.

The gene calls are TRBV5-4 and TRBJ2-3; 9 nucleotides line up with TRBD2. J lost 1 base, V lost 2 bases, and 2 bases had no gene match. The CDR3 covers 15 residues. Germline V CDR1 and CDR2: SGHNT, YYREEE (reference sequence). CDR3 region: CASSFSGGGTDTQYF. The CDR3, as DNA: TGTGCCAGCAGCTTTAGCGGGGGAGGCACAGATACGCAGTATTTT.

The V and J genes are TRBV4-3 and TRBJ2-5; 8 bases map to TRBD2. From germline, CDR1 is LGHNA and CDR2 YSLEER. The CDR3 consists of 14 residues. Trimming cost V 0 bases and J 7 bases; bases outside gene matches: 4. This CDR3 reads CASSQEAAGVTQYF. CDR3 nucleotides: TGCGCCAGCAGCCAAGAAGCAGCGGGGGTGACCCAGTACTTC.

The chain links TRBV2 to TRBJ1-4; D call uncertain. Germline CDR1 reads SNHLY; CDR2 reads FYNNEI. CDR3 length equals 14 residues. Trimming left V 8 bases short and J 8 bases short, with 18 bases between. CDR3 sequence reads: CASRTDSKGEKLFF. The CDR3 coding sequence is TGTGCCAGCCGCACGGACTCCAAAGGGGAAAAACTGTTTTTT.

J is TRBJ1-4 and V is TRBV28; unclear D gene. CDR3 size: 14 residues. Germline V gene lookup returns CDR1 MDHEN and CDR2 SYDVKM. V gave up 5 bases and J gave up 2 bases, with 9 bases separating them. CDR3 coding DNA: TGTGCCAGCAGTCGACGGGTGACTAATGAAAAACTGTTTTTT. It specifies CASSRRVTNEKLFF.

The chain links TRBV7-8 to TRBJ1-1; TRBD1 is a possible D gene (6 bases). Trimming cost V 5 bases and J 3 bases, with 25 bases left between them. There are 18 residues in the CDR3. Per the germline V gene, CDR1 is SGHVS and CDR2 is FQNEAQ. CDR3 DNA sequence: TGTGCCAGCAGCACCTCCCGGGGGGGCGGACTTTTGGACACTGAAGCTTTCTTT. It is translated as CASSTSRGGGLLDTEAFF.

CDR3 loop: CASSGLWGPSSYNEQFF. Here the CDR3 DNA reads TGTGCCAGCAGTGGCCTTTGGGGCCCGAGCTCCTACAATGAGCAGTTCTTC. V is TRBV28 and J is TRBJ2-1; D might be TRBD1 (5 bases). The germline V and J ends were trimmed by 5 bases and 0 bases, with 17 bases remaining between them. This CDR3 has 17 residues. Germline loops: CDR1 MDHEN, CDR2 SYDVKM.

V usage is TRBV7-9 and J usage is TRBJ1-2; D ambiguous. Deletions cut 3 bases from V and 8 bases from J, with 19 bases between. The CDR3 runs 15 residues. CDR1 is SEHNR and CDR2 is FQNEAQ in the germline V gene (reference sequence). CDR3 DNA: TGTGCCAGCAGCTTGGCCGAGACGGGTGCCGGGGGCTACACCTTC. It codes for CASSLAETGAGGYTF.

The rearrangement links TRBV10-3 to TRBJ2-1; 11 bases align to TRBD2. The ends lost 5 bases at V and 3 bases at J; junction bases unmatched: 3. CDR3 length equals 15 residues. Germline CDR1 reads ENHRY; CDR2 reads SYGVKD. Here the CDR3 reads CAISRLAGFYNEQFF. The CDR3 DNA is TGTGCCATCAGTCGACTAGCGGGATTCTACAATGAGCAGTTCTTC.

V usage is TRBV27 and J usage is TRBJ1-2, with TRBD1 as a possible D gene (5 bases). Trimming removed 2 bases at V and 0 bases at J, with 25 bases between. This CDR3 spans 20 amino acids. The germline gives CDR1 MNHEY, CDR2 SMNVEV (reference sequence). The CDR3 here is CASSLVSGVPPKEANYGYTF. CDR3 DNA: TGTGCCAGCAGTTTAGTTTCGGGGGTTCCGCCCAAGGAAGCTAACTATGGCTACACCTTC.

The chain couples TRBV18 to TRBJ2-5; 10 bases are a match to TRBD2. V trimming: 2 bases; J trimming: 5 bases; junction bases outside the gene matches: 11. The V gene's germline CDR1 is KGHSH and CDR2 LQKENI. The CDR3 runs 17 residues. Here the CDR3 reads CASSPAGSGRPRETQYF. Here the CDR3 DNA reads TGTGCCAGCTCACCAGCCGGTAGCGGGAGGCCCCGGGAGACCCAGTACTTC. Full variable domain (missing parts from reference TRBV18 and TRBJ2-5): NAGVMQNPRHLVRRRGQEARLRCSPMKGHSHVYWYRQLPEEGLKFMVYLQKENIIDESGMPKERFSAEFPKEGPSILRIQQVVRGDSAAYFCASSPAGSGRPRETQYFGPGTRLLVL.

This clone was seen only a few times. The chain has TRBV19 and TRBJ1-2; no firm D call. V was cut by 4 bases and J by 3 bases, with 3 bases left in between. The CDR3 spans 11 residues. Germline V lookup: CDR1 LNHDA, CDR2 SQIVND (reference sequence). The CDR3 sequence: CASSRDYGYTF. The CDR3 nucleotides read TGTGCCAGTAGTAGGGACTATGGCTACACCTTC.

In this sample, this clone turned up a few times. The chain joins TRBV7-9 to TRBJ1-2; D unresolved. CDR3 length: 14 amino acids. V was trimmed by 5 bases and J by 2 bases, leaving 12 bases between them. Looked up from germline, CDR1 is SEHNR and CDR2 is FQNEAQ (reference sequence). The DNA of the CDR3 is TGTGCCAGCAGCCGGGCGGGTAGCAACTATGGCTACACCTTC. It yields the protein CASSRAGSNYGYTF.